A selection of T cell receptor beta chains follows, all from one sample in a study of shared clonotypes between healthy human individuals. Sequencing was performed with immunoSEQ multiplex PCR; in TCRdb, only in-frame clones are kept and a portion is missing. Among about 980,000 clones listed, approximately 80% were seen once. Material: memory CD4+ T cells sorted from blood. The receptors were gathered from a man younger than 35 in good health. Both conserved end residues are part of each CDR3. Fields, in order: D gene, clone size, V gene, J gene, CDR3 protein, CDR3 DNA. The D gene is left open where the match is weak. A row's size may be missing; if present it is once, few, many or a size class.

>.|.|TRBV6-5|TRBJ2-3
CASRSVRTDTQYF
TGTGCCAGCAGAAGCGTCCGTACAGATACGCAGTATTTT
>TRBD1|few|TRBV2|TRBJ1-2
CASILDSPGQGSNYGYTF
TGTGCCAGCATCCTTGATTCGCCGGGACAGGGTAGCAACTATGGCTACACCTTC
>.|few|TRBV4-2|TRBJ2-5
CASSQTGLPSETQYF
TGTGCCAGCAGCCAAACGGGACTTCCGAGTGAGACCCAGTACTTC
>.|.|TRBV21-1|TRBJ1-2
CASSKEEEGGDYGYTF
TGTGCCAGCAGCAAAGAGGAAGAGGGTGGGGACTATGGCTACACCTTC
>.|.|TRBV18|TRBJ1-5
CASSLPPPGDQPQHF
TGTGCCAGCTCACTGCCCCCCCCGGGAGATCAGCCCCAGCATTTT
>.|.|TRBV10-3|TRBJ1-1
CAISAQGGTEAFF
TGTGCCATCAGCGCACAGGGAGGCACTGAAGCTTTCTTT
>TRBD1|.|TRBV5-3|TRBJ2-7
CARSLGQGAAEQYF
TGTGCCAGAAGCTTGGGACAGGGGGCGGCGGAGCAGTACTTC
>.|.|TRBV10-3|TRBJ2-5
CAISEPLLLQETQYF
TGTGCCATCAGTGAGCCATTACTACTCCAAGAGACCCAGTACTTC
>.|.|TRBV2|TRBJ1-5
CASSKGLNQPQHF
TGTGCCAGCAGTAAGGGCCTCAATCAGCCCCAGCATTTT
>TRBD2|.|TRBV11-2|TRBJ2-7
CASSLDLAASYEQYF
TGTGCCAGCAGCTTAGATCTAGCGGCCTCCTACGAGCAGTACTTC
>TRBD1|.|TRBV4-1|TRBJ1-5
CASQVGTGDSNQPQHF
TGCGCCAGCCAGGTTGGGACAGGGGATAGCAATCAGCCCCAGCATTTT
>.|.|TRBV11-2|TRBJ2-7
CASSLGQGVEQYF
TGTGCCAGCAGCTTAGGTCAGGGTGTGGAGCAGTACTTC
>TRBD1|.|TRBV6-1|TRBJ2-1
CASNPTGTNNEQFF
TGTGCCAGCAACCCGACAGGGACCAACAATGAGCAGTTCTTC
>TRBD1|.|TRBV6-6|TRBJ1-2
CASSLIGTGGGYTF
TGTGCCAGCAGTTTGATTGGGACAGGGGGTGGCTACACCTTC
>TRBD2|.|TRBV5-1|TRBJ2-6
CASSPQGGSGANVLTF
TGCGCCAGCAGTCCGCAGGGAGGGTCTGGGGCCAACGTCCTGACTTTC
>TRBD2|.|TRBV6-5|TRBJ2-4
CASRGGKNIQYF
TGTGCCAGCAGGGGGGGGAAAAACATTCAGTACTTC
>.|.|TRBV7-2|TRBJ1-4
CASSLGGEKLFF
TGTGCCAGCAGTCTAGGGGGAGAAAAACTGTTTTTT
>TRBD1|.|TRBV19|TRBJ1-5
CASSTRVTGASNQPQHF
TGTGCCAGTAGTACACGGGTCACAGGGGCAAGCAATCAGCCCCAGCATTTT
>.|.|TRBV5-6|TRBJ2-5
CASSLARGAVETQYF
TGTGCCAGCAGCTTGGCCAGGGGGGCGGTGGAGACCCAGTACTTC
>.|.|TRBV7-9|TRBJ2-6
CASSLDLGSGANVLTF
TGTGCCAGCAGCTTAGATCTCGGGTCTGGGGCCAACGTCCTGACTTTC
>.|.|TRBV19|TRBJ2-6
CASTDPQLSGANVLTF
TGTGCCAGTACCGATCCACAACTCTCTGGGGCCAACGTCCTGACTTTC
>.|.|TRBV19|TRBJ1-5
CASSIQVNQPQHF
TGTGCCAGTAGTATTCAGGTGAATCAGCCCCAGCATTTT
>TRBD1|.|TRBV5-4|TRBJ2-1
CASSRSGQGVNEQFF
TGTGCCAGCAGCCGAAGTGGACAGGGGGTCAATGAGCAGTTCTTC
>TRBD2|once|TRBV5-6|TRBJ2-7
CASSYPSGSSYEQYF
TGTGCCAGCAGCTACCCAAGCGGGAGCTCCTACGAGCAGTACTTC
>TRBD2|once|TRBV6-5|TRBJ2-7
CASSRLASYEQYF
TGTGCCAGCTCACGACTAGCTAGCTACGAGCAGTACTTC
>.|.|TRBV19|TRBJ1-5
CASSATLNQPQHF
TGTGCCAGTAGTGCGACACTCAATCAGCCCCAGCATTTT
>.|.|TRBV5-4|TRBJ2-5
CASSLGGGETQYF
TGTGCCAGCAGCTTGGGTGGCGGGGAGACCCAGTACTTC
>TRBD1|.|TRBV6-5|TRBJ1-4
CASRGTGVVKLFF
TGTGCCAGCAGAGGGACAGGGGTGGTAAAACTGTTTTTT
>.|few|TRBV10-3|TRBJ1-1
CASRTAPEGTEAFF
TGTGCCAGTAGGACAGCGCCCGAGGGCACTGAAGCTTTCTTT
>.|.|TRBV6-5|TRBJ1-2
CASTSDLYGYTF
TGTGCCAGCACCTCGGATCTCTATGGCTACACCTTC
>.|.|TRBV5-1|TRBJ2-3
CASSRDPEADTQYF
TGCGCCAGCAGCCGGGACCCAGAAGCGGATACGCAGTATTTT